This TCR beta chain is drawn from a study of cytomegalovirus exposure and HLA in healthy donors. Note on this clone: Its antigen is unknown.

Findings and limits, study-wide: In vitro data verified a few CMV-associated chains as specific for CMV antigens. By a later analysis, the bulk of CMV-associated TCR beta chains appeared HLA-restricted. Most TCR sequences were uncommon, yet certain public TCRs appeared in many donors.

Germline CDR1 PRHDT, CDR2 FYEKMQ (reference sequence). This CDR3 contains 14 residues. V gave up 8 bases and J gave up 6 bases; unmatched junction bases: 8. It was with 60 Vbeta and 13 Jbeta primers that the PCR ran. Authors' methods: Approximately 11 million of the 60 million to 80 million unique TCR beta chains counted in a later analysis were shared. Only in-frame clones appear in the TCRdb table, and some are missing; sequencing was by immunoSEQ multiplex PCR. D and trimming come from the DNA, and the V and J calls and clone size come from that table. Altogether about 55,000 clones are present, approximately 71% being singletons, with the ten largest covering about a third.

The sequenced sample consisted of PBMCs. This TCR came from a man aged 40-55 years in good health and CMV-seropositive. The V gene is TRBV13, the J gene TRBJ2-3; TRBD2 aligns across 10 bases. Written as DNA, the CDR3 is TGTGCCAGCTCTCTAGCGGGGGTCAGGGATACGCAGTATTTT. This translates into CASSLAGVRDTQYF. Drawing the rest from reference TRBV13 and TRBJ2-3, the complete variable domain is AAGVIQSPRHLIKEKRETATLKCYPIPRHDTVYWYQQGPGQDPQFLISFYEKMQSDKGSIPDRFSAQQFSDYHSELNMSSLELGDSALYFCASSLAGVRDTQYFGPGTRLTVL.